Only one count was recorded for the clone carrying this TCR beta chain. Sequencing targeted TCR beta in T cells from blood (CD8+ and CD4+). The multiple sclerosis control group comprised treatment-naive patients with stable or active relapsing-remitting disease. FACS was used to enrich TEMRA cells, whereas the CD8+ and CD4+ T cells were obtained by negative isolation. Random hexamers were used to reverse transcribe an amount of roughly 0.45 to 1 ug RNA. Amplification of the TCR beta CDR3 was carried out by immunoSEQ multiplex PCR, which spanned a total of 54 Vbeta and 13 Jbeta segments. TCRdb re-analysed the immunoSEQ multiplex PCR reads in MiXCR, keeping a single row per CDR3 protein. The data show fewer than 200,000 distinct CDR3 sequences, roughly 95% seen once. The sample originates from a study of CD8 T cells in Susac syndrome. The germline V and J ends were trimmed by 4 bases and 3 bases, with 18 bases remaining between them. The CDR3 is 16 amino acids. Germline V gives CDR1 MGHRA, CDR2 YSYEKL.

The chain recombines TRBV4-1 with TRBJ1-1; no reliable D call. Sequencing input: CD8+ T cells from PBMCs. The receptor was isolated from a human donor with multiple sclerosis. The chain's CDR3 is CASSPTESGLDTEAFF. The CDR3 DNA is TGCGCCAGCAGCCCGACCGAATCAGGCTTAGACACTGAAGCTTTCTTT.